This T cell receptor (beta chain) comes out of a study of T cell repertoires in cytomegalovirus infection. Study-wide context: Public TCR beta signatures were indicative of both CMV infection and a matching HLA type.

Germline loops: CDR1 DFQATT, CDR2 SNEGSKA (reference sequence). The CDR3 contains 14 residues. V was cut by 3 bases and J by 2 bases, with 12 bases left in between. In TCRdb, the reads were re-called with MiXCR into one record per CDR3 protein. The table lists fewer than 200,000 distinct CDR3 sequences, around 14% of them singletons. Overall study findings and caveats: Dominating the ex vivo response were HLA-C-restricted CMV-specific TCR beta clonotypes. Public TCR beta family frequency separated CMV-and-HLA carriers, including in an independent cohort.

With respect to this clonotype: Its antigen remains unknown.

This rearrangement joins TRBV20-1 to TRBJ2-3, with a possible D match to TRBD1 (6 bases). Sequencing was done on a sample of PBMCs. This receptor was taken from a human donor in good health (CMV status not recorded). Some clones in this sample may be carry-over from other donors' samples. For the CDR3, the DNA is TGCAGTGCTAGGGACAGCTACTTCACAGATACGCAGTATTTT. Its protein is CSARDSYFTDTQYF.